This T cell receptor (beta chain) was profiled in a study of T cell responses to AZD1222 COVID-19 vaccine. Study outcomes and limitations: Of the AZD1222 recipients, only 5 or 6 were seropositive at baseline. Donors skewed white British and female; clonal diversity was possibly underestimated. Vaccine-associated CD4 TCRs ranged over spike, dominating at 160-218 and 743-854. Reports indicate that nearly half of spike-specific TCRs are directed at unmutated variant regions.

TCRdb's table, derived via immunoSEQ multiplex PCR, lists solely in-frame clones and lacks some. This sample has 52,000 or so clones, with approximately 84% found just once. In regard to this clone: The antigen is undetermined.

The ends were cut back, 0 bases at V and 5 bases at J, with 11 bases in the middle. This CDR3 region has 15 residues. Germline V gene lookup returns CDR1 MGHRA and CDR2 YSYEKL. The sequence derives from an adult in good health. The sequencing here drew on peripheral blood, taken on day 0 of AZD1222 vaccination. This sequence joins TRBV4-1 and TRBJ1-5; D possibly corresponds to TRBD1 (5 bases). The CDR3 sequence is CASSQDSGGYQPQHF. Here the CDR3 DNA reads TGCGCCAGCAGCCAAGATAGCGGGGGTTATCAGCCCCAGCATTTT.